These 24 T cell receptor beta chains came from one sample sequenced in a study of beta chain features in type 1 diabetes. The investigators reverse transcribed all of the isolated RNA, so they sequenced expressed TCRB transcripts. Sequencing used immunoSEQ multiplex PCR; TCRdb keeps in-frame clones, though not all of them. The table has 600,000 to 750,000 clones, 9.5% to 15% seen once. Whole-study findings and limits: TCRB CDR3s from Type 1 diabetes patients were moderately but significantly shorter in all four CD4+ subsets.

The antigens for these receptors are not known. The sample comprised naive CD4+ T cells from blood. The receptors shown here come from a man aged 25 to 40 with type 1 diabetes.

The chain couples TRBV27 to TRBJ2-7; 7 bases match TRBD2. Germline trimming cut 3 bases from V and 3 bases from J; bases unmatched to any gene: 11. The CDR3 sequence is 16 residues long. Looked up from germline, CDR1 is MNHEY and CDR2 is SMNVEV (reference sequence). The CDR3 region is CASSFVSMGEGYEQYF. DNA of the CDR3: TGTGCCAGCAGTTTTGTTTCTATGGGGGAGGGCTACGAGCAGTACTTC.

This clone was seen more than once but under ten times. The chain joins TRBV13 to TRBJ1-1; a possible D gene is TRBD1 (6 bases). Trimming stripped 4 bases from V and 0 bases from J, with 9 bases between. Looked up from germline, CDR1 is PRHDT and CDR2 is FYEKMQ (reference sequence). The CDR3 length is 14 residues. CDR3 in DNA: TGTGCCAGCAGCTCTCAGGGGTTGAACACTGAAGCTTTCTTT. This gives the protein CASSSQGLNTEAFF.

The chain is built from TRBV5-4 and TRBJ2-5, with TRBD1 matching over 7 bases. V shed 6 bases, J shed 2 bases, and the junction held 7 bases outside the gene matches. CDR1 is SGHNT and CDR2 is YYREEE in the germline V gene (reference sequence). The CDR3 totals 14 residues. CDR3 sequence: CASNRPGQQETQYF. The CDR3, as DNA: TGTGCCAGCAACAGACCGGGACAGCAAGAGACCCAGTACTTC.

This rearrangement joins TRBV28 to TRBJ2-3; TRBD1 or TRBD2 may be the D gene (5 bases each). Trimming took off 8 bases at V and 2 bases at J, with 8 bases between the two ends. The germline V gene encodes CDR1 MDHEN and CDR2 SYDVKM. The CDR3 length is 12 residues. The CDR3 sequence is CASRGPTDTQYF. CDR3 nucleotide sequence: TGTGCCAGCCGGGGCCCCACAGATACGCAGTATTTT.

This CDR3 reads CASSSGTGTVVTGELFF. In DNA, the CDR3 is TGTGCCAGCAGCTCCGGGACAGGGACAGTGGTCACCGGGGAGCTGTTTTTT. J is TRBJ2-2 and V is TRBV5-4, with 9 bases fitting TRBD1. CDR1 is SGHNT and CDR2 is YYREEE in the germline V gene (reference sequence). This CDR3 spans 17 amino acids. After removal of 3 bases from V and 4 bases from J, the junction contained 10 bases not matched to a gene.

The chain carries TRBV7-2 and TRBJ2-5; no definite D call. The germline gives CDR1 SGHTA, CDR2 FQGNSA. This CDR3 has 14 amino acids. V gave up 1 base and J gave up 7 bases, with 13 bases separating them. The CDR3 sequence: CASSLGGTARTQYF. In DNA form, the CDR3 reads TGTGCCAGCAGCTTAGGAGGCACAGCGAGGACCCAGTACTTC.

This clone was counted a few times. V and J are TRBV7-2 and TRBJ2-3; D may be TRBD2 (6 bases). CDR1 is SGHTA, CDR2 FQGNSA, per germline. The CDR3 extends over 14 amino acids. With 5 bases removed from V and 3 bases from J, the gap between germline ends came to 12 bases. Here the CDR3 DNA reads TGTGCCAGCAGCCCCCAACGGGAGACAGATACGCAGTATTTT. Encoded protein: CASSPQRETDTQYF.

This clone was detected a few times. V and J are TRBV7-3 and TRBJ1-2, with a tentative D call TRBD1 (5 bases). The germline V and J ends were trimmed by 5 bases and 3 bases, with 13 bases remaining between them. CDR3 length: 14 amino acids. The germline V gene encodes CDR1 SGHTA and CDR2 FQGTGA. Here the CDR3 reads CASSPRTGDYGYTF. The DNA for the CDR3 is TGTGCCAGCAGCCCAAGGACGGGGGACTATGGCTACACCTTC.

The chain joins TRBV7-3 to TRBJ2-3; D is undetermined. The germline V and J ends were trimmed by 5 bases and 4 bases, with 13 bases remaining between them. The CDR3 has 14 amino acids. In germline, CDR1 is SGHTA, CDR2 FQGTGA. CDR3 nucleotides: TGTGCCAGCAGCCCCCCGAATAGGGCAGATACGCAGTATTTT. Translation: CASSPPNRADTQYF.

V gene TRBV11-3 combines with J gene TRBJ1-2; D might be TRBD1 (5 bases). The germline CDR1 and CDR2 sequences are SGHNT and YENEEA. V lost 0 bases to trimming and J lost 4 bases, with 9 bases between them. The CDR3 contains 14 residues. CDR3 in amino acids: CASSLEQGGYGYTF. The CDR3 DNA reads TGTGCCAGCAGCTTAGAGCAGGGTGGCTATGGCTACACCTTC.

This chain uses TRBV7-2 with TRBJ2-5, with D perhaps matching TRBD2 (5 bases). Germline V gene data show CDR1 as SGHTA and CDR2 as FQGNSA. This CDR3 contains 14 residues. The V and J ends lost 4 bases and 5 bases respectively, with 14 bases between them. The CDR3 DNA follows: TGTGCCAGCAGCTCACAGACGGGGTGGGAGACCCAGTACTTC. The encoded protein is CASSSQTGWETQYF.

The chain is built from TRBV29-1 and TRBJ2-1; the D is unclear. This CDR3 comprises 13 residues. Germline assignment: CDR1 SQVTM and CDR2 ANQGSEA. The CDR3 spells CSSSGASYNEQFF. In DNA form, the CDR3 reads TGCAGTTCCTCTGGAGCGTCTTACAATGAGCAGTTCTTC.

This clone showed up just a few times. The CDR3 here is CASSQRTDSYEQYF. In nucleotides, the CDR3 is TGTGCCAGTAGTCAGAGGACAGATTCCTACGAGCAGTACTTC. The chain employs TRBV19 and TRBJ2-7; perhaps TRBD1 as D (6 bases). Germline values: CDR1 LNHDA, CDR2 SQIVND (reference sequence). The V end lost 5 bases, the J end lost 1 base, and 12 bases lay between the germline ends. This CDR3 spans 14 amino acids.

In this sample, this clone turned up a few times. This chain links TRBV19 with TRBJ1-2; TRBD1 matches at 7 bases. Germline trimming cut 6 bases from V and 2 bases from J; bases unmatched to any gene: 3. Germline V gene data show CDR1 as LNHDA and CDR2 as SQIVND (reference sequence). The CDR3 runs 13 residues. The CDR3 coding sequence is TGTGCCAGTAGGTCACAGGGGAACTATGGCTACACCTTC. Protein product: CASRSQGNYGYTF.

Only a few counts were recorded for this clone. The gene calls are TRBV10-3 and TRBJ1-3; no clear D gene. This CDR3 has 15 residues. CDR1 ENHRY and CDR2 SYGVKD come from the germline V gene. Trimming took off 4 bases at V and 2 bases at J, with 12 bases between the two ends. CDR3 in amino acids: CAISANRGAGNTIYF. The CDR3 DNA follows: TGTGCCATCAGTGCGAACAGAGGTGCTGGAAACACCATATATTTT.

This chain links TRBV4-2 with TRBJ1-5; 7 positions match TRBD1. V lost 1 base and J lost 1; bases outside the gene matches: 4. The CDR3 covers 16 residues. Looked up from germline, CDR1 is LGHNA and CDR2 is YNFKEQ. The CDR3 reads CASSQAGGRSNQPQHF. The CDR3 nucleotides are TGTGCCAGCAGCCAAGCAGGGGGACGGAGCAATCAGCCCCAGCATTTT.

This clone was detected a few times. The chain links TRBV7-2 to TRBJ2-2; 7 bases match TRBD1. This CDR3 is 15 amino acids long. V shed 6 bases, J shed 6 bases, and the junction held 10 bases outside the gene matches. Germline V gene lookup returns CDR1 SGHTA and CDR2 FQGNSA. The CDR3 DNA reads TGTGCCAGCAGGTCGACGGTTCAGGGGGCCGGGGAGCTGTTTTTT. Protein product: CASRSTVQGAGELFF.

This clone was found a few times. The genes are TRBV9 and TRBJ2-3, with 8 nucleotides matching TRBD2. The ends lost 0 bases at V and 10 bases at J; junction bases unmatched: 7. Germline V CDR1 and CDR2: SGDLS, YYNGEE. This CDR3 has 14 residues. The CDR3 nucleotides read TGTGCCAGCAGCGTAGGTGAGCTAGCGGGCTCGCAGTATTTT. It yields the protein CASSVGELAGSQYF.

The chain joins TRBV2 to TRBJ1-1; 7 bases are a match to TRBD1. The ends lost 7 bases at V and 5 bases at J; junction bases unmatched: 10. This CDR3 comprises 14 residues. The V gene's germline CDR1 is SNHLY and CDR2 FYNNEI. CDR3 in amino acids: CASTLLTGQTEAFF. The CDR3 region has the DNA TGTGCCAGCACCCTTTTGACAGGGCAGACTGAAGCTTTCTTT. The full variable domain, completed using reference TRBV2 and TRBJ1-1, is EPEVTQTPSHQVTQMGQEVILRCVPISNHLYFYWYRQILGQKVEFLVSFYNNEISEKSEIFDDQFSVERPDGSNFTLKIRSTKLEDSAMYFCASTLLTGQTEAFFGQGTRLTVV.

CDR3 amino acids: CAISEPERGSSRNTQYF. The CDR3 DNA follows: TGTGCCATCAGTGAGCCTGAACGGGGGTCCAGCAGAAATACGCAGTATTTT. The rearrangement uses TRBV10-3 and TRBJ2-3, with a possible D match to TRBD2 (6 bases). The CDR3 totals 17 residues. Trimming took off 2 bases at V and 7 bases at J, with 22 bases between the two ends. Germline CDR1 and CDR2: ENHRY and SYGVKD.

This clone occurred a few times. The chain combines TRBV2 with TRBJ2-3; no reliable D call. The CDR3 spans 12 residues. V lost 3 bases to trimming and J lost 5 bases, with 6 bases between them. Germline V gene lookup returns CDR1 SNHLY and CDR2 FYNNEI. In DNA form, the CDR3 reads TGTGCCAGCAGTGATTCGGGAGATACGCAGTATTTT. It specifies CASSDSGDTQYF.

The chain employs TRBV28 and TRBJ2-1; unclear D gene. Trimming shortened V by 6 bases and J by 8 bases, and 17 bases separated the two germline ends. CDR1 and CDR2 (germline): MDHEN, SYDVKM. CDR3 length: 14 residues. The CDR3 DNA sequence: TGTGCCAGCAGGGGTTCAACCCCGGTGGATGAGCAGTTCTTC. It translates to CASRGSTPVDEQFF.

V usage is TRBV7-9 and J usage is TRBJ2-3, with D possibly matching TRBD2 (6 bases). CDR3 length: 13 residues. Germline CDR1 reads SEHNR; CDR2 reads FQNEAQ (reference sequence). V was cut by 5 bases and J by 4 bases, with 10 bases left in between. For the CDR3, the DNA is TGTGCCAGCAGCCAAGGAGGGGCAGATACGCAGTATTTT. Amino acids: CASSQGGADTQYF.

This clone occurred a few times. This chain's CDR3 is CSVAPGGGYTF. The CDR3 coding sequence is TGCAGCGTTGCTCCGGGTGGAGGCTACACCTTC. The chain links TRBV29-1 to TRBJ1-2; unclear D gene. The CDR3 loop spans 11 amino acids. Trimming cost V 4 bases and J 8 bases, with 11 bases left between them. Germline V gene lookup returns CDR1 SQVTM and CDR2 ANQGSEA. The whole variable domain, remainder taken from reference TRBV29-1 and TRBJ1-2, is SAVISQKPSRDICQRGTSLTIQCQVDSQVTMMFWYRQQPGQSLTLIATANQGSEATYESGFVIDKFPISRPNLTFSTLTVSNMSPEDSSIYLCSVAPGGGYTFGSGTRLTVV.